A single sample gave rise to the 18 T cell receptor beta chains below, sequenced in a study of blood T cells in healthy people across ages. With a J-beta primer mix and a sample-barcoded 5' primer, a second PCR ran 7 to 11 cycles. MiXCR, applied by TCRdb to the 5' RACE reads, yields one record per CDR3 protein. The sample yields fewer than 700,000 distinct CDR3 sequences, 40% to 55% seen once. The specimen sequenced was blood. These receptors all stem from an elderly man in good health.

A few counts support this clonotype. The J gene is TRBJ2-1, the V gene TRBV4-2; 14 bases map to TRBD2. J gave up 8 bases and V 2 bases, and 8 bases lay outside the gene matches. Germline CDR1 and CDR2: LGHNA and YNFKEQ. CDR3 length equals 17 residues. CDR3 residues: CASSQKGTSGSPDEQFF. The CDR3 bases are TGTGCCAGCAGCCAAAAAGGGACTAGCGGGAGTCCCGATGAGCAGTTCTTC.

The genes are TRBV3-1 and TRBJ2-3; a possible D gene is TRBD1 (5 bases). Germline V gives CDR1 LGHDT, CDR2 YNNKEL (reference sequence). The CDR3 is 14 residues long. With 1 base removed from V and 4 bases from J, the gap between germline ends came to 9 bases. The CDR3 loop reads CASSQAQGADTQYF. The CDR3 region has the DNA TGTGCCAGCAGCCAAGCCCAAGGGGCAGATACGCAGTATTTT.

The genes are TRBV2 and TRBJ1-6; D is perhaps TRBD1 (6 bases). From germline, CDR1 is SNHLY and CDR2 FYNNEI. This CDR3 is 14 amino acids long. Trimming took 7 bases from V and 8 from J, leaving 15 bases between them. This CDR3 is CASTEGQRHSPLHF. The CDR3 DNA sequence: TGTGCCAGCACCGAAGGACAGCGCCATTCACCCCTCCACTTT.

The rearrangement uses TRBV2 and TRBJ2-7, with D perhaps matching TRBD1 or TRBD2 (7 bases each). The CDR3 runs to 14 residues. Germline values: CDR1 SNHLY, CDR2 FYNNEI. Deletions cut 6 bases from V and 1 base from J, with 13 bases between. The CDR3 reads CASRGGTVSYEQYF. CDR3 in DNA: TGTGCCAGCAGGGGGGGGACAGTATCCTACGAGCAGTACTTC.

This clonotype was picked up one time. This chain uses TRBV20-1 with TRBJ2-5, with D maybe TRBD2 (6 bases). The J call may be mistaken, given a closer DNA end match to TRBJ2-7. The CDR3 is made up of 13 amino acids. Germline CDR1 reads DFQATT; CDR2 reads SNEGSKA (reference sequence). This CDR3 is CSARSMGGSEQYF. CDR3 DNA: TGCAGTGCTAGGAGCATGGGGGGAAGCGAGCAGTACTTC.

This clonotype was observed a handful of times. The chain couples TRBV7-9 to TRBJ2-1; no definite D call. The CDR3 runs 14 residues. CDR1 is SEHNR, CDR2 FQNEAQ, per germline (reference sequence). V lost 0 bases and J lost 7, with 10 bases in between. This CDR3 is CASSLAGNGNEQFF. The CDR3 nucleotides are TGTGCCAGCAGCTTAGCTGGAAACGGGAATGAGCAGTTCTTC.

The chain has TRBV11-2 and TRBJ2-3, with a tentative D call TRBD2 (5 bases). The V end lost 0 bases, the J end lost 5 bases, and 9 bases lay between the germline ends. Germline loops: CDR1 SGHAT, CDR2 FQNNGV. CDR3 length: 14 residues. The CDR3 sequence is CASSLDLSGDTQYF. In DNA, the CDR3 is TGTGCCAGCAGCTTAGATCTGAGCGGAGATACGCAGTATTTT.

On this clonotype: This sequence may be a read error, since a much larger clone differs from it by one base. This chain links TRBV6-6 with TRBJ1-4; 7 bases agree with TRBD1. CDR1 and CDR2 (germline): MNHNY, SVGAGI (reference sequence). The CDR3 covers 16 residues. Trimming cost V 5 bases and J 7 bases; bases outside gene matches: 13. CDR3 protein: CASSKTSRGVGEKLFF. CDR3 in DNA: TGTGCCAGCAGTAAAACTTCCAGGGGGGTCGGTGAAAAACTGTTTTTT.

The table lists this clonotype with a few counts. J is TRBJ1-2 and V is TRBV20-1; 8 bases agree with TRBD1. Germline V gives CDR1 DFQATT, CDR2 SNEGSKA (reference sequence). The V and J ends lost 7 bases and 4 bases, in that order; junction bases with no gene match: 5. This CDR3 has 12 amino acids. CDR3 amino acids: CSGQDRAYGYTF. The CDR3 nucleotides are TGCAGTGGCCAGGACAGGGCCTATGGCTACACCTTC.

In its sample, this clonotype was seen a few times. The V and J genes are TRBV7-9 and TRBJ2-1, with D uncertain. V lost 5 bases and J 4 bases, leaving 15 bases between the germline ends. Per the germline V gene, CDR1 is SEHNR and CDR2 is FQNEAQ (reference sequence). CDR3 size: 15 residues. The CDR3 is CASSRVVAGYNEQFF. The CDR3 DNA is TGTGCCAGCAGCCGTGTAGTAGCAGGATACAATGAGCAGTTCTTC. The complete variable domain, with remaining parts taken from reference TRBV7-9 and TRBJ2-1, reads DTGVSQNPRHKITKRGQNVTFRCDPISEHNRLYWYRQTLGQGPEFLTYFQNEAQLEKSRLLSDRFSAERPKGSFSTLEIQRTEQGDSAMYLCASSRVVAGYNEQFFGPGTRLTVL.

This chain joins TRBV6-2 or TRBV6-3 and TRBJ1-2; D remains ambiguous. Trimming removed 6 bases from V and 1 base from J, with 6 bases in between. This CDR3 comprises 12 residues. Germline lookup yields CDR1 MNHEY and CDR2 SVGEGT. The CDR3 sequence: CASRSRNYGYTF. In nucleotides, the CDR3 is TGTGCCAGCAGATCACGTAACTATGGCTACACCTTC.

This sequence joins TRBV20-1 and TRBJ2-1, with a tentative D call TRBD2 (5 bases). V was clipped by 5 bases and J by 7 bases, with 21 bases between them. The CDR3 has 15 amino acids. Looked up from germline, CDR1 is DFQATT and CDR2 is SNEGSKA (reference sequence). CDR3: CSAPFNLGVGNEQFF. The CDR3 nucleotides are TGCAGTGCTCCTTTTAACCTCGGGGTAGGAAATGAGCAGTTCTTC.

This chain joins TRBV5-1 and TRBJ2-1; no firm D call. Germline V CDR1 and CDR2: SGHRS, YFSETQ. Trimming cost V 2 bases and J 9 bases, with 12 bases left between them. The CDR3 extends over 13 amino acids. This CDR3 is CASSFPATIEQFF. The CDR3, as DNA: TGCGCCAGCAGCTTCCCAGCTACAATTGAGCAGTTCTTC.

This clonotype was seen a handful of times. The DNA of the CDR3 is TGCAGTGCTAGGGGGGACTCCTACAATGAGCAGTTCTTC. Translation gives CSARGDSYNEQFF. The chain combines TRBV20-1 with TRBJ2-1, with D possibly called TRBD1 or TRBD2 (5 bases each). V shed 3 bases and J shed 0 bases, with 6 bases lying between them. This CDR3 has 13 amino acids. The V gene's germline CDR1 is DFQATT and CDR2 SNEGSKA (reference sequence).

This clonotype has just a few counts. The chain recombines TRBV12-3 or TRBV12-4 with TRBJ2-2; D is unclear. The CDR3 consists of 15 residues. The V and J ends lost 3 bases and 5 bases respectively, with 13 bases between them. The CDR3 nucleotides read TGTGCCAGCAGTTTGACCGGACGAGAGACCGGGGAGCTGTTTTTT. Translating gives CASSLTGRETGELFF.

The V gene is TRBV5-8, the J gene TRBJ2-3, with 12 bases aligning to TRBD2. With 0 bases clipped from V and 5 bases from J, the junction kept 7 bases outside the gene matches. The CDR3 extends over 17 amino acids. Germline CDR1 and CDR2: SGHTS and YDEGEE. The CDR3 is CASSLGLAGAWGDTQYF. The CDR3 nucleotides read TGTGCCAGCAGCTTGGGACTAGCGGGAGCCTGGGGAGATACGCAGTATTTT.

There are many counts of this clonotype. This rearrangement joins TRBV6-6 to TRBJ2-5; weak D call: TRBD1 (5 bases). Trimming took 0 bases from V and 2 from J, leaving 7 bases between them. CDR3 size: 14 residues. Germline CDR1 is MNHNY and CDR2 is SVGAGI (reference sequence). The CDR3 coding sequence is TGTGCCAGCAGTTACTCGAAGGGGCAAGAGACCCAGTACTTC. Protein sequence: CASSYSKGQETQYF.

The chain couples TRBV29-1 to TRBJ2-4; D is unclear. V was clipped by 3 bases and J by 13 bases, with 19 bases between them. There are 13 residues in the CDR3. Germline lookup yields CDR1 SQVTM and CDR2 ANQGSEA. The CDR3 sequence is CSVDRSGQEAQYF. CDR3 bases: TGCAGCGTTGACAGGAGTGGGCAAGAGGCCCAGTACTTC.